This T cell receptor beta chain was sequenced in a study of shared clonotypes between healthy human individuals. Details on this clone: Other nucleotide sequences from this sample produce the same CDR3.

The method was immunoSEQ multiplex PCR; TCRdb's version includes in-frame clones alone and lacks a portion of them. The profile shows under 2.5 million clones, around 93% of them singletons. V lost 5 bases, J lost 5 bases, and 3 bases stayed unmatched. Per the germline V gene, CDR1 is MDHEN and CDR2 is SYDVKM. The CDR3 spans 14 residues. The authors divided CD4+ cells into CD45RA+ naive and CD45RA-negative memory subsets. This TCR was sampled from a man aged 18 to 30 in good health. Some clones in this sample may be carry-over from other donors' samples. The sample consisted of naive CD4+ T cells from PBMCs. Specified subset: CD45RA+ positively selected. The chain carries TRBV28 and TRBJ1-5; 10 bases agree with TRBD1. The CDR3 sequence is CASSPGQGDQPQHF. The DNA for the CDR3 is TGTGCCAGCAGTCCTGGACAGGGGGATCAGCCCCAGCATTTT. Full variable domain (outside the CDR3, taken from reference TRBV28 and TRBJ1-5): DVKVTQSSRYLVKRTGEKVFLECVQDMDHENMFWYRQDPGLGLRLIYFSYDVKMKEKGDIPEGYSVSREKKERFSLILESASTNQTSMYLCASSPGQGDQPQHFGDGTRLSIL.